This T cell receptor beta chain stems from a study of cytomegalovirus exposure and HLA in healthy donors. Looked up from germline, CDR1 is SGHAT and CDR2 is FQNNGV. This CDR3 spans 14 amino acids. In regard to this clone: The junction differs from germline at one of its ends, possibly a read error.

The PCR ran on 60 Vbeta and 13 Jbeta primers. Sequencing used immunoSEQ multiplex PCR; TCRdb keeps in-frame clones, though not all of them. Of roughly 170,000 clones listed, around 81% are singletons. The receptor's source is a woman under 40 in good health and CMV-seronegative. The chain employs TRBV11-2 and TRBJ2-7; D remains ambiguous. Sample: PBMCs. Here the CDR3 DNA reads TGTGCCAGCAGCTTTCACGCGGAGCACTACGGGCAGTACTTC. Translated: CASSFHAEHYGQYF.